This is a list of T cell receptor beta chains from one sample in a study of T cell responses to AZD1222 COVID-19 vaccine. Sequencing was performed with immunoSEQ multiplex PCR; in TCRdb, only in-frame clones are kept and a portion is missing. The sample has just under 150,000 clones, over 75% seen once. The material was peripheral blood, obtained 28 days after the second dose of the MenACWY control vaccine. These receptor sequences come from an adult who received the MenACWY meningococcal vaccine as a control. CDR3s include the opening cysteine and the closing phenylalanine or tryptophan. The order of the fields is J gene, V gene, D gene, clone size, CDR3 protein, CDR3 DNA. The D gene is left open where the match is weak. Clone size, where shown, is once, few, many, or a class for clones that have expanded.

>TRBJ1-2|TRBV3-1/TRBV3-2|NA|NA
CASRQWGEGYGYTF
TGTGCCAGCCGCCAGTGGGGCGAGGGCTATGGCTACACCTTC
>TRBJ2-2|TRBV30|NA|NA
CAWKDYLYTGELFF
TGTGCCTGGAAGGATTATCTATACACCGGGGAGCTGTTTTTT
>TRBJ2-1|TRBV11-2|NA|once
CASSLDGGSTDEQFF
TGTGCCAGCAGCTTAGATGGCGGCAGTACCGATGAGCAGTTCTTC
>TRBJ1-5|TRBV3-1/TRBV3-2|NA|NA
CASSQGGGNQPQHF
TGTGCCAGCAGCCAGGGCGGTGGCAATCAGCCCCAGCATTTT
>TRBJ2-7|TRBV5-1|TRBD1|NA
CASSLAVSGGSYEQYF
TGCGCCAGCAGCTTGGCCGTGTCAGGGGGATCCTACGAGCAGTACTTC
>TRBJ2-7|TRBV27|NA|NA
CASSPRRAGVYEQYF
TGTGCCAGCAGCCCAAGGCGGGCTGGGGTCTACGAGCAGTACTTC
>TRBJ2-1|TRBV5-1|TRBD1|NA
CASSRDRDEQFF
TGCGCCAGCAGCCGAGACAGGGATGAGCAGTTCTTC
>TRBJ1-3|TRBV5-4|NA|NA
CASSEDSSGNTIYF
TGTGCCAGCAGCGAGGACAGCTCTGGAAACACCATATATTTT
>TRBJ1-1|TRBV5-6|NA|NA
CASVQGLNTEAFF
TGTGCCAGCGTGCAGGGGCTCAACACTGAAGCTTTCTTT
>TRBJ2-2|TRBV7-9|NA|few
CASSQPANTGELFF
TGTGCCAGCTCCCAACCTGCGAACACCGGGGAGCTGTTTTTT
>TRBJ1-2|TRBV6-6|TRBD1|NA
CASSREGTGHRQGYTF
TGTGCCAGCAGCCGAGAGGGGACAGGTCATAGGCAGGGCTACACCTTC
>TRBJ1-1|TRBV29-1|TRBD1|NA
CTFRRDVAGGAFF
TGCACCTTTCGGCGGGACGTGGCAGGGGGAGCTTTCTTT
>TRBJ1-5|TRBV3-1/TRBV3-2|NA|NA
CASSPPQSHRGVHSNQPQHF
TGTGCCAGCAGCCCCCCCCAGAGCCACCGCGGGGTCCATAGCAATCAGCCCCAGCATTTT
>TRBJ2-2|TRBV6-1|NA|NA
CASSEFGGTNTGELFF
TGTGCCAGCAGTGAATTTGGTGGAACGAACACCGGGGAGCTGTTTTTT
>TRBJ1-2|TRBV28|NA|NA
CASSLGDLANYGYTF
TGTGCCAGCAGTTTGGGGGACCTAGCTAACTATGGCTACACCTTC
>TRBJ2-1|TRBV7-8|TRBD1|NA
CASSQQGDEQFF
TGTGCCAGCAGCCAGCAGGGGGATGAGCAGTTCTTC
>TRBJ1-1|TRBV5-1|NA|NA
CASSTGSVTEAFF
TGCGCCAGCAGCACAGGGTCGGTCACTGAAGCTTTCTTT
>TRBJ2-1|TRBV5-5|NA|few
CASSYGQSSYNEQFF
TGTGCCAGCAGCTATGGACAGAGCTCCTACAATGAGCAGTTCTTC
>TRBJ2-5|TRBV5-5|TRBD2|NA
CASRHSGSEETQYF
TGTGCCAGCAGGCATAGCGGGAGCGAAGAGACCCAGTACTTC
>TRBJ2-5|TRBV10-3|NA|NA
CAISDREETQYF
TGTGCCATCAGTGACAGGGAAGAGACCCAGTACTTC
>TRBJ1-4|TRBV29-1|NA|once
CSATGIGSTNEKLFF
TGCAGCGCGACGGGGATTGGATCGACTAATGAAAAACTGTTTTTT
>TRBJ1-2|TRBV7-8|NA|NA
CASSMQRGGTGYTF
TGTGCCAGCAGTATGCAACGAGGGGGAACGGGCTACACCTTC